This TCR beta chain was sequenced for a study of cytomegalovirus exposure and HLA in healthy donors. Study-wide background: Of the donors genotyped, approximately 430 in all, 75% to 90% fell in the Caucasian-associated ancestry cluster.

The CDR3 loop spans 15 amino acids. Per the germline V gene, CDR1 is SNHLY and CDR2 is FYNNEI. V was clipped by 3 bases and J by 1 base, with 11 bases between them. About this clone itself: As yet, its antigen is unknown.

Both 60 Vbeta primers and 13 Jbeta primers went into the PCR. Sequenced by immunoSEQ multiplex PCR; TCRdb stores in-frame clones only, minus some. This table has under 200,000 clones, approximately 82% appearing once. Study-wide points: In a later analysis, at a false discovery rate of 0.05, 16,951 TCR beta sequences matched HLA alleles. CMV serostatus alone was available as immune exposure information.

The chain links TRBV2 to TRBJ2-3, with a tentative D call TRBD1 (5 bases). The sequencing sample was made of PBMCs. This receptor was taken from a woman between 18 and 29 years old in good health and CMV-seronegative. The CDR3 here is CASSDGTGGTDTQYF. The CDR3, as DNA: TGTGCCAGCAGTGATGGAACAGGAGGCACAGATACGCAGTATTTT. The variable domain in full, completed from reference TRBV2 and TRBJ2-3, reads EPEVTQTPSHQVTQMGQEVILRCVPISNHLYFYWYRQILGQKVEFLVSFYNNEISEKSEIFDDQFSVERPDGSNFTLKIRSTKLEDSAMYFCASSDGTGGTDTQYFGPGTRLTVL.